These 22 T cell receptor beta chains originate from one sample sequenced in a study of blood T cell repertoires in COVID-19 (dated by TCRdb to the early 2020s). Receptors were amplified or captured by the immunoSEQ multiplex PCR assay. In TCRdb, the immuneACCESS table is reduced to in-frame sequences with V and J assigned. These tables do not hold every clone; where another copy was compared, an unresolved V gene accounts for under half, and the others remain unexplained. Within this sample are 200,000 to 300,000 clones, with around 89% of them counted one time only. Of the sample, approximately 3.7% falls within the top ten clones. Sequenced sample: PBMCs or T cells enriched from blood (not recorded which). These TCRs come from a woman aged 25 to 45 who had recovered from COVID-19.

CDR3 loop: CASSVGPRVHTDTQYF. The DNA of the CDR3 is TGTGCCAGCAGCGTAGGTCCCAGGGTACACACAGATACGCAGTATTTT. The genes are TRBV9 and TRBJ2-3; possible D gene TRBD1, 5 bases. This CDR3 has 16 residues. Germline V lookup: CDR1 SGDLS, CDR2 YYNGEE. V was pared by 0 bases and J by 2 bases, with 13 bases between.

This clone was recorded only once. The rearrangement uses TRBV6-5 and TRBJ1-2; the match to TRBD1 covers 7 bases. Germline loops: CDR1 MNHEY, CDR2 SVGAGI. This CDR3 comprises 13 residues. The trim removed 5 bases at V and 8 bases at J, leaving 8 bases unmatched. The CDR3 DNA follows: TGTGCCAGCAGTATGACAGGGTGGAGGGGCTACACCTTC. Encoded protein: CASSMTGWRGYTF.

V is TRBV7-9 and J is TRBJ1-2; the D gene is possibly TRBD1 (6 bases). Trimming removed 1 base at V and 8 bases at J, with 11 bases between. The CDR3 covers 13 residues. Germline assignment: CDR1 SEHNR and CDR2 FQNEAQ (reference sequence). CDR3 loop: CASSLEQGEGYTF. Here the CDR3 DNA reads TGTGCCAGCAGCTTAGAACAGGGTGAGGGCTACACCTTC.

The chain joins TRBV9 to TRBJ1-2; D is perhaps TRBD1 (6 bases). The CDR3 has 15 amino acids. Trimming cost V 2 bases and J 2 bases, with 13 bases left between them. CDR1 SGDLS and CDR2 YYNGEE come from the germline V gene. CDR3 in amino acids: CASSVYREPNYGYTF. The CDR3 DNA reads as TGTGCCAGCAGCGTCTACAGGGAACCGAACTATGGCTACACCTTC.

This chain joins TRBV4-1 and TRBJ1-3, with 7 positions matching TRBD1. This CDR3 contains 17 residues. Trimming removed 3 bases from V and 0 bases from J; junction bases left unmatched: 8. In germline, CDR1 is MGHRA, CDR2 YSYEKL. This chain's CDR3 is CASSHANSGGSGNTIYF. In nucleotides, the CDR3 is TGCGCCAGCAGCCACGCGAACTCAGGGGGCTCTGGAAACACCATATATTTT.

V is TRBV18 and J is TRBJ2-3; unclear D gene. CDR1 and CDR2 from the germline V gene are KGHSH and LQKENI. The CDR3 consists of 13 residues. V was trimmed by 2 bases and J by 6 bases, leaving 9 bases between them. The CDR3 sequence: CASSPSMGDTQYF. The CDR3, as DNA: TGTGCCAGCTCACCAAGCATGGGCGATACGCAGTATTTT.

The chain couples TRBV28 to TRBJ1-5; the D gene is possibly TRBD1 (5 bases). V gave up 6 bases and J gave up 0 bases, with 12 bases separating them. Germline values: CDR1 MDHEN, CDR2 SYDVKM. The CDR3 extends over 15 amino acids. CDR3 loop: CASRRTTGSNQPQHF. The CDR3 region has the DNA TGTGCCAGCAGACGAACTACAGGTAGCAATCAGCCCCAGCATTTT.

J is TRBJ1-1 and V is TRBV4-1; 9 bases align to TRBD1. Germline trimming cut 4 bases from V and 4 bases from J; bases unmatched to any gene: 10. Germline CDR1 MGHRA, CDR2 YSYEKL. This CDR3 spans 16 amino acids. The CDR3 region has the DNA TGCGCCAGCAGCCGAAGTCCCGGGACAGGGATCACTGAAGCTTTCTTT. Translating it yields CASSRSPGTGITEAFF.

The chain employs TRBV28 and TRBJ1-2; 8 bases match TRBD1. CDR1 and CDR2 (germline): MDHEN, SYDVKM. V shed 4 bases, J shed 7 bases, and the junction held 5 bases outside the gene matches. This CDR3 spans 13 amino acids. In DNA form, the CDR3 reads TGTGCCAGCAGTTCGGGACAGGCGGGTGGCTACACCTTC. The encoded protein is CASSSGQAGGYTF.

The chain has TRBV28 and TRBJ1-2; 8 bases are shared with TRBD1. The germline gives CDR1 MDHEN, CDR2 SYDVKM. Trimming removed 6 bases from V and 3 bases from J; junction bases left unmatched: 6. The CDR3 extends over 14 amino acids. In DNA form, the CDR3 reads TGTGCCAGCAGCCCGGACAGGGATTACTATGGCTACACCTTC. Residues: CASSPDRDYYGYTF.

In its sample, this clone was seen a few times. This chain connects TRBV19 to TRBJ1-2, with 10 bases fitting TRBD1. Germline CDR1 reads LNHDA; CDR2 reads SQIVND (reference sequence). Germline trimming cut 6 bases from V and 3 bases from J; bases unmatched to any gene: 10. This CDR3 comprises 16 residues. CDR3 DNA: TGTGCCAGTAGCAGACAGGGGGCCCTATTGGACTATGGCTACACCTTC. Amino acids: CASSRQGALLDYGYTF.

The CDR3 region is CASSPKSGVNSPLHF. CDR3 in DNA: TGTGCCAGCAGCCCAAAGTCGGGGGTCAATTCACCCCTCCACTTT. The chain couples TRBV6-5 to TRBJ1-6, with a weak D call TRBD1 (5 bases). V lost 6 bases to trimming and J lost 7 bases, with 16 bases between them. The germline CDR1 and CDR2 sequences are MNHEY and SVGAGI. The CDR3 length is 15 residues.

The CDR3 DNA reads as TGTGCCACCGTGGGTAGACAGAACACTGAAGCTTTCTTT. Its protein is CATVGRQNTEAFF. The rearrangement links TRBV24-1 to TRBJ1-1; no firm D call. CDR1 is KGHDR, CDR2 SFDVKD, per germline. Trimming stripped 9 bases from V and 1 base from J, with 11 bases between. The CDR3 totals 13 residues.

The V and J genes are TRBV5-4 and TRBJ1-4; unclear D gene. The germline V gene has CDR1 SGHNT and CDR2 YYREEE (reference sequence). This CDR3 has 15 amino acids. Between the trimmed V and J ends, which lost 0 bases and 3 bases, there was a span of 9 bases. CDR3 sequence reads: CASSLAGLANEKLFF. The CDR3 DNA follows: TGTGCCAGCAGCTTGGCTGGGCTGGCTAATGAAAAACTGTTTTTT.

This CDR3 is CASSIDLGLNNEQFF. The CDR3 DNA reads TGTGCCAGTAGTATAGACCTGGGACTCAACAATGAGCAGTTCTTC. The J gene is TRBJ2-1, the V gene TRBV19, with a possible D match to TRBD2 (6 bases). V lost 0 bases and J 5 bases, leaving 11 bases between the germline ends. CDR1 LNHDA and CDR2 SQIVND come from the germline V gene (reference sequence). The CDR3 runs 15 residues.

The rearrangement uses TRBV28 and TRBJ1-2, with unresolved D. This CDR3 spans 14 amino acids. Germline values: CDR1 MDHEN, CDR2 SYDVKM. V was trimmed by 3 bases and J by 4 bases, leaving 12 bases between them. The CDR3 bases are TGTGCCAGCAGTTTCCCCACAGAAGTCTATGGCTACACCTTC. Its protein product is CASSFPTEVYGYTF.

The chain carries TRBV15 and TRBJ2-1; no reliable D call. CDR3 length equals 14 residues. V was clipped by 0 bases and J by 10 bases, with 13 bases between them. Per germline, CDR1 LNHNV and CDR2 YYDKDF (reference sequence). The CDR3 here is CATSRDLRGEEQFF. DNA for the CDR3: TGTGCCACCAGCAGAGATCTACGAGGAGAAGAGCAGTTCTTC. Combining the CDR3 with reference TRBV15 and TRBJ2-1 gives the whole variable domain DAMVIQNPRYQVTQFGKPVTLSCSQTLNHNVMYWYQQKSSQAPKLLFHYYDKDFNNEADTPDNFQSRRPNTSFCFLDIRSPGLGDTAMYLCATSRDLRGEEQFFGPGTRLTVL.

The chain is built from TRBV29-1 and TRBJ2-2; 8 nucleotides align to TRBD2. The CDR3 loop spans 14 amino acids. The germline V gene encodes CDR1 SQVTM and CDR2 ANQGSEA. V shed 5 bases and J 2 bases; nucleotides not matched to a gene: 4. The CDR3 sequence: CSVTLAGNTGELFF. For the CDR3, the DNA is TGCAGCGTTACTCTAGCGGGCAACACCGGGGAGCTGTTTTTT.

V is TRBV2 and J is TRBJ2-1; 12 bases map to TRBD2. V lost 4 bases and J lost 7; bases outside the gene matches: 2. Germline values: CDR1 SNHLY, CDR2 FYNNEI. This CDR3 spans 14 amino acids. The CDR3 is CASSATSGSNEQFF. The CDR3 DNA follows: TGTGCCAGCAGTGCGACTAGCGGGAGTAATGAGCAGTTCTTC.

This chain uses TRBV28 with TRBJ1-4, with a weak D call TRBD1 (6 bases). The CDR3 contains 15 residues. The V end was cut by 5 bases, the J end by 5 bases, with 15 bases between. Germline-derived CDR1 and CDR2 are MDHEN and SYDVKM. The CDR3 region is CASSPSGESNEKLFF. CDR3 nucleotide sequence: TGTGCCAGCAGTCCGTCAGGGGAAAGCAATGAAAAACTGTTTTTT.

This chain joins TRBV6-5 and TRBJ2-7; D perhaps matches TRBD1 (6 bases). CDR3 size: 12 residues. Looked up from germline, CDR1 is MNHEY and CDR2 is SVGAGI. V was shortened by 8 bases and J by 7 bases, with 15 bases between the two germline ends. The CDR3 sequence is CASWLDSFEQYF. DNA of the CDR3: TGTGCCAGCTGGCTGGACAGCTTTGAGCAGTACTTC.

CDR3 protein: CASSLDRETEAFF. The CDR3 nucleotides read TGTGCCAGCTCATTAGACAGGGAGACTGAAGCTTTCTTT. This rearrangement joins TRBV18 to TRBJ1-1, with 7 bases fitting TRBD1. This CDR3 has 13 residues. Trimming at V came to 5 bases and at J to 5 bases, leaving 5 bases not matched to a gene. The germline V gene has CDR1 KGHSH and CDR2 LQKENI.